The 10 T cell receptor beta chains below come from one sample, sequenced in a study of blood T cell repertoires in COVID-19 (dated by TCRdb to the early 2020s). Library preparation used the immunoSEQ multiplex PCR assay. The table comes from immuneACCESS by way of TCRdb, which keeps in-frame sequences with V and J called. Part of the clones is missing from these tables; in studies checked, under half for an unresolved V gene and the rest for unknown reasons. The sample table lists about 120,000 clones, 86% of them with a count of one. The top ten constitute around 4.7% of the sample. Sequencing was carried out using peripheral blood. The receptors were gathered from a man aged 35-49 years with acute or convalescent COVID-19.

The J gene is TRBJ2-3, the V gene TRBV10-3, with a weak D call TRBD2 (5 bases). CDR1 is ENHRY and CDR2 is SYGVKD in the germline V gene. This CDR3 contains 12 residues. Trimming pared 2 bases from V and 5 bases from J, leaving 5 bases between. DNA for the CDR3: TGTGCCATCAGTGAGGGAGGAGATACGCAGTATTTT. Translating it yields CAISEGGDTQYF.

The chain links TRBV30 to TRBJ1-5; D uncertain. The CDR3 is made up of 15 amino acids. Germline CDR1 and CDR2: GTSNPN and SVGIG (reference sequence). The V and J ends lost 1 base and 8 bases respectively, with 18 bases between them. The CDR3 region has the DNA TGTGCCTGGAGTGCCTCCGGTAATCCGCGGGAGCCCCAGCATTTT. Its protein is CAWSASGNPREPQHF.

The chain recombines TRBV7-2 with TRBJ2-5; TRBD1 matches 11 bases. V was clipped by 4 bases and J by 1 base; unmatched bases: 2. The germline V gene has CDR1 SGHTA and CDR2 FQGNSA. The CDR3 is 15 amino acids. The CDR3 here is CASSSDRGLQETQYF. CDR3 bases: TGTGCCAGCAGCTCGGACAGGGGGCTCCAAGAGACCCAGTACTTC.

This clone occurred once. The V gene is TRBV6-2 or TRBV6-3, the J gene TRBJ2-7, with TRBD2 identical over 8 bases. Germline V lookup: CDR1 MNHEY, CDR2 SVGEGT. The CDR3 is made up of 16 amino acids. Unmatched junction bases numbered 8, after V lost 2 bases and J lost 2 bases. CDR3 loop: CASSYPTPAGAYEQYF. For the CDR3, the DNA is TGTGCCAGCAGTTACCCGACCCCAGCGGGGGCCTACGAGCAGTACTTC.

The rearrangement joins TRBV10-3 to TRBJ2-1; 12 bases match TRBD2. V shed 4 bases and J 3 bases; nucleotides not matched to a gene: 4. Germline CDR1 and CDR2: ENHRY and SYGVKD. The CDR3 spans 16 residues. The DNA of the CDR3 is TGTGCCATCAGTGTCCAACTAGCGGGAGGCTACAATGAGCAGTTCTTC. Residues: CAISVQLAGGYNEQFF.

The CDR3 protein is CASREGGLNTEAFF. DNA of the CDR3: TGTGCCAGTAGGGAGGGAGGACTGAACACTGAAGCTTTCTTT. The rearrangement uses TRBV19 and TRBJ1-1, with unresolved D. Between the trimmed V and J ends, which lost 6 bases and 0 bases, there was a span of 11 bases. CDR3 length equals 14 residues. The germline V gene has CDR1 LNHDA and CDR2 SQIVND (reference sequence).

The chain has TRBV5-1 and TRBJ2-7, with 8 bases lining up with TRBD2. CDR1 and CDR2 (germline): SGHRS, YFSETQ. The CDR3 contains 15 residues. Losses at the gene ends were 0 bases for V and 6 bases for J; bases not matched to a gene: 8. The CDR3 spells CASSLAGTSGGEQYF. In DNA form, the CDR3 reads TGCGCCAGCAGCTTGGCCGGGACTAGTGGTGGCGAGCAGTACTTC.

The chain uses TRBV12-3 or TRBV12-4 and TRBJ1-5; D might be TRBD1 (6 bases). The CDR3 totals 12 residues. Between the trimmed V and J ends, which lost 5 bases and 7 bases, there was a span of 9 bases. The CDR3 nucleotides read TGTGCCAGCAGTCGCGGACAGCAGCCCCAGCATTTT. This sequence encodes CASSRGQQPQHF.

The chain uses TRBV19 and TRBJ2-2; 11 nucleotides align to TRBD1. V gave up 3 bases and J gave up 8 bases; unmatched junction bases: 8. The CDR3 contains 16 residues. Germline V CDR1 and CDR2: LNHDA, SQIVND (reference sequence). The DNA of the CDR3 is TGTGCCAGTAGTATGTTCAGGACAGGGGGCCGAGGGGAGCTGTTTTTT. It translates to CASSMFRTGGRGELFF.

This clone was picked up a small number of times. V and J are TRBV11-2 and TRBJ2-2; D might be TRBD2 (5 bases). The CDR3 is made up of 17 amino acids. Trimming removed 5 bases from V and 3 bases from J, with 19 bases in between. Germline lookup yields CDR1 SGHAT and CDR2 FQNNGV. This CDR3 is CASSPLRGRRDTGELFF. CDR3 sequence (DNA): TGTGCCAGCAGCCCCTTGAGAGGGCGGCGGGACACCGGGGAGCTGTTTTTT.